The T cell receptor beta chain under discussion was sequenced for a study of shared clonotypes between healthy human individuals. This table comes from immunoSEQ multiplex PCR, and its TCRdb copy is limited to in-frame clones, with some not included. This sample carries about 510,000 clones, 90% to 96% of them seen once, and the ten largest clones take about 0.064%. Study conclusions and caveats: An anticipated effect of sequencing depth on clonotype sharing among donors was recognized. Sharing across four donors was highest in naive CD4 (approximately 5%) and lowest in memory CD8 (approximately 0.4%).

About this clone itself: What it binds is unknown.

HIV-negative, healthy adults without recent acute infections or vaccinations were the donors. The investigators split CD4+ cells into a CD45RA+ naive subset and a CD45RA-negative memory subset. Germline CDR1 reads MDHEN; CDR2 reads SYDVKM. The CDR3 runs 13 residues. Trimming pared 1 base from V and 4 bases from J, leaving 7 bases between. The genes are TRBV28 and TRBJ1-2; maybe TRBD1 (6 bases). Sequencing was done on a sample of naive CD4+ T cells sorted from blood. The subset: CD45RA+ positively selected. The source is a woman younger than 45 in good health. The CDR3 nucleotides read TGTGCCAGCAGTTTATTACAGGGCTATGGCTACACCTTC. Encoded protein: CASSLLQGYGYTF.